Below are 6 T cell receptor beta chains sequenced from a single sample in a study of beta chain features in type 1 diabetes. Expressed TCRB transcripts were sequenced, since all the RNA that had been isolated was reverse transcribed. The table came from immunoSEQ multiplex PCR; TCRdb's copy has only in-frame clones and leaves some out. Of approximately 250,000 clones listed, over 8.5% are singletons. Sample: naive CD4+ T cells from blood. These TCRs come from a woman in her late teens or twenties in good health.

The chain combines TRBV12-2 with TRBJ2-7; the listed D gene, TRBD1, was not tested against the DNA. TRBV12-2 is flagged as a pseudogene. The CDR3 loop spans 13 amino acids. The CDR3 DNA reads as TGTGCAAGTCGCCTGGACAGGACCTACGAGCAGTACTTC. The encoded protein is CASRLDRTYEQYF.

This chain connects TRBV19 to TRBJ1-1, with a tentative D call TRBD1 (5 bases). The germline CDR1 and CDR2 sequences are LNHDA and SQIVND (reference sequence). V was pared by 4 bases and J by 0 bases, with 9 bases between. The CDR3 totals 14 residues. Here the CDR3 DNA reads TGTGCCAGTAGTACCCGGACACTGAACACTGAAGCTTTCTTT. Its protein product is CASSTRTLNTEAFF.

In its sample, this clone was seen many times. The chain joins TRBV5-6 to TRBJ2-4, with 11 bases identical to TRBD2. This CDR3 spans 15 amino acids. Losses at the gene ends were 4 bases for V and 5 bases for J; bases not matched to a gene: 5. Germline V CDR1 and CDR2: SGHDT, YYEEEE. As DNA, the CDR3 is TGTGCCAGCAGCGCACAGGGACTAGCGGAAAACATTCAGTACTTC. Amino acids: CASSAQGLAENIQYF. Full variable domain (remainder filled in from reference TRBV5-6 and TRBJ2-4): DAGVTQSPTHLIKTRGQQVTLRCSPKSGHDTVSWYQQALGQGPQFIFQYYEEEERQRGNFPDRFSGHQFPNYSSELNVNALLLGDSALYLCASSAQGLAENIQYFGAGTRLSVL.

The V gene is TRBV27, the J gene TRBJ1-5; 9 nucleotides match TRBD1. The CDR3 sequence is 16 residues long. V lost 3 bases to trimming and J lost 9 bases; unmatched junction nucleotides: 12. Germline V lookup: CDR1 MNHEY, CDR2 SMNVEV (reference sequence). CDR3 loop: CASSLAGGQGPGPQHF. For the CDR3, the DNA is TGTGCCAGCAGTTTGGCAGGGGGACAGGGCCCCGGGCCCCAGCATTTT.

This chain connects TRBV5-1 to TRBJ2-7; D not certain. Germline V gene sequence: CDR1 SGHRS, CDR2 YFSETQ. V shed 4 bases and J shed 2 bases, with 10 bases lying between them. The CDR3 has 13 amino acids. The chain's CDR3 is CASSPGFPYEQYF. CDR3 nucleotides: TGCGCCAGCAGCCCAGGCTTCCCCTACGAGCAGTACTTC.

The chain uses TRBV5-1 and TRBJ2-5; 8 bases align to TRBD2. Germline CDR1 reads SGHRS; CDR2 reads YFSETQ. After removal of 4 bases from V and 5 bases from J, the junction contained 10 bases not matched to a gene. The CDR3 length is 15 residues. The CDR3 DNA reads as TGCGCCAGCAGCAGACGGGGGGGCCCGGGGGAGACCCAGTACTTC. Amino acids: CASSRRGGPGETQYF.